The 17 T cell receptor beta chains reported below all come from one sample, sequenced in a study of PD-L1 blockade in urothelial cancer. Described time point: pretreatment peripheral blood. Assay: immunoSEQ multiplex PCR; the TCRdb copy retains only in-frame clones and omits some. The table has about 49,000 clones, around 74% seen once; the top ten hold 10%. Sequenced here: PBMCs, sampled around atezolizumab (anti-PD-L1) treatment. These receptors all stem from a man between 65 and 85 years old with urothelial cancer.

In DNA form, the CDR3 reads TGTGCCAGTAGTCCAACTAGCGGGGTTTACAATGAGCAGTTCTTC. This codes for CASSPTSGVYNEQFF. The V gene is TRBV19, the J gene TRBJ2-1; TRBD2 aligns across 10 bases. CDR3 size: 15 residues. V shed 5 bases and J 4 bases; nucleotides not matched to a gene: 5. The V gene's germline CDR1 is LNHDA and CDR2 SQIVND (reference sequence). Full variable domain (outside the CDR3, taken from reference TRBV19 and TRBJ2-1): DGGITQSPKYLFRKEGQNVTLSCEQNLNHDAMYWYRQDPGQGLRLIYYSQIVNDFQKGDIAEGYSVSREKKESFPLTVTSAQKNPTAFYLCASSPTSGVYNEQFFGPGTRLTVL.

V is TRBV10-3 and J is TRBJ2-2; a possible D gene is TRBD1 (6 bases). Trimming cost V 10 bases and J 3 bases, with 15 bases left between them. Germline V lookup: CDR1 ENHRY, CDR2 SYGVKD. CDR3 length: 14 residues. CDR3 residues: CATGALGDTGELFF. CDR3 bases: TGTGCCACAGGGGCCCTAGGGGACACCGGGGAGCTGTTTTTT.

This chain joins TRBV11-2 and TRBJ2-7; 10 bases are shared with TRBD2. The V gene's germline CDR1 is SGHAT and CDR2 FQNNGV. The V segment lost 5 bases and the J segment 0 bases; nucleotides outside the gene matches: 7. This CDR3 contains 16 residues. This chain's CDR3 is CASSQREGRGSYEQYF. CDR3 coding DNA: TGTGCCAGCAGCCAGCGGGAGGGCCGGGGCTCCTACGAGCAGTACTTC.

This clone has just a few counts. This rearrangement joins TRBV11-3 to TRBJ2-5, with unresolved D. CDR1 and CDR2 (germline): SGHNT, YENEEA. The ends were cut back, 5 bases at V and 5 bases at J, with 12 bases in the middle. The CDR3 has 13 residues. CDR3 loop: CASSPMGRETQYF. The CDR3 nucleotides are TGTGCCAGCAGCCCTATGGGCAGGGAGACCCAGTACTTC.

This chain uses TRBV2 with TRBJ2-2, with 10 bases aligning to TRBD2. J gave up 4 bases and V 5 bases, and 13 bases lay outside the gene matches. Germline V gives CDR1 SNHLY, CDR2 FYNNEI. CDR3 length equals 18 residues. In DNA form, the CDR3 reads TGTGCCAGCAGTCCTCGTCCTACTAGCGGGATAGGCACCGGGGAGCTGTTTTTT. This encodes CASSPRPTSGIGTGELFF.

A single count supports this clone. The chain links TRBV10-3 to TRBJ2-1; 8 bases align to TRBD1. After removal of 5 bases from V and 7 bases from J, the junction contained 7 bases not matched to a gene. From germline, CDR1 is ENHRY and CDR2 SYGVKD. This CDR3 is built from 14 residues. CDR3 sequence (DNA): TGTGCCATCAGTATGGACAGGGAAGGGAATGAGCAGTTCTTC. Encoded protein: CAISMDREGNEQFF.

The J gene is TRBJ2-1, the V gene TRBV28; D unresolved. Germline V gives CDR1 MDHEN, CDR2 SYDVKM. CDR3 size: 14 residues. V lost 7 bases to trimming and J lost 6 bases, with 16 bases between them. CDR3 nucleotide sequence: TGTGCCAGCACTCTACCCGCCATTAGCAATGAGCAGTTCTTC. Translating gives CASTLPAISNEQFF.

V is TRBV5-1 and J is TRBJ1-3, with 8 bases lining up with TRBD1. With V trimmed by 4 bases and J by 0 bases, 6 bases remained unmatched. The CDR3 extends over 16 amino acids. Germline V gives CDR1 SGHRS, CDR2 YFSETQ. Here the CDR3 DNA reads TGCGCCAGCAGCATAGGACAGGGCAGCTCTGGAAACACCATATATTTT. This encodes CASSIGQGSSGNTIYF.

This rearrangement joins TRBV7-9 to TRBJ2-7, with D uncertain. The V gene lost 7 bases and the J gene lost 1 base, with 11 bases spanning the gap. The CDR3 length is 13 residues. Germline CDR1 is SEHNR and CDR2 is FQNEAQ (reference sequence). CDR3 loop: CASILLNSYEQYF. The CDR3 DNA sequence: TGTGCCAGCATCCTACTAAATTCCTACGAGCAGTACTTC.

The rearrangement uses TRBV2 and TRBJ1-2; 9 bases line up with TRBD1. Germline lookup yields CDR1 SNHLY and CDR2 FYNNEI. This CDR3 comprises 14 residues. After removal of 6 bases from V and 7 bases from J, the junction contained 9 bases not matched to a gene. For the CDR3, the DNA is TGTGCCAGCAGGCTCGGGACAGGGAGCGGTGGCTACACCTTC. Amino acid sequence: CASRLGTGSGGYTF.

The chain employs TRBV18 and TRBJ2-1; a possible D gene is TRBD1 (5 bases). The CDR3 is 13 amino acids. The V end was cut by 5 bases, the J end by 6 bases, with 11 bases between. Germline V CDR1 and CDR2: KGHSH, LQKENI. The CDR3 coding sequence is TGTGCCAGCTCAACGGACACTTCCAATGAGCAGTTCTTC. Translated: CASSTDTSNEQFF.

The CDR3 DNA reads TGTGCCATCAGTGTCTCGGGGGGGTGGGCTTTGGGCACTGAAGCTTTCTTT. Protein product: CAISVSGGWALGTEAFF. The chain links TRBV10-3 to TRBJ1-1; the D gene is possibly TRBD1 (5 bases). CDR1 is ENHRY, CDR2 SYGVKD, per germline. V dropped 4 bases and J dropped 4 bases, with 22 bases sitting between them. The CDR3 spans 17 residues.

The chain is built from TRBV28 and TRBJ2-2; 12 nucleotides align to TRBD2. This CDR3 is 18 amino acids long. V lost 8 bases to trimming and J lost 5 bases; unmatched junction nucleotides: 15. Germline lookup yields CDR1 MDHEN and CDR2 SYDVKM. The CDR3 sequence is CASLTYPGLAGRTGELFF. Written as DNA, the CDR3 is TGTGCCAGCCTCACATACCCCGGACTAGCGGGAAGAACCGGGGAGCTGTTTTTT.

This CDR3 is CASSPDRALNYGYTF. DNA for the CDR3: TGTGCCAGCAGCCCGGACAGGGCGCTTAACTATGGCTACACCTTC. This chain uses TRBV4-2 with TRBJ1-2; TRBD1 agrees at 8 bases. Germline CDR1 LGHNA, CDR2 YNFKEQ. The CDR3 length is 15 residues. Germline trimming cut 4 bases from V and 1 base from J; bases unmatched to any gene: 5.

This sequence joins TRBV11-2 and TRBJ2-5, with 7 bases identical to TRBD1. This CDR3 is 15 amino acids long. CDR1 SGHAT and CDR2 FQNNGV come from the germline V gene. The trim removed 4 bases at V and 2 bases at J, leaving 7 bases unmatched. CDR3 nucleotides: TGTGCCAGCAGCTCGACGGGACAGCCGCAAGAGACCCAGTACTTC. It translates to CASSSTGQPQETQYF.

V gene TRBV19 combines with J gene TRBJ1-5, with TRBD1 identical over 9 bases. CDR1 and CDR2 from the germline V gene are LNHDA and SQIVND (reference sequence). Trimming cost V 7 bases and J 6 bases; bases outside gene matches: 10. The CDR3 extends over 15 amino acids. Here the CDR3 DNA reads TGTGCCAGTACCCCGGGACAGGGATTAAGTCAGCCCCAGCATTTT. Its protein product is CASTPGQGLSQPQHF.

This clone has a count of ten or more. This chain joins TRBV11-2 and TRBJ2-3; tentatively, D is TRBD2 (7 bases). V lost 1 base to trimming and J lost 7 bases, with 15 bases between them. Germline V CDR1 and CDR2: SGHAT, FQNNGV. This CDR3 spans 15 amino acids. The CDR3 coding sequence is TGTGCCAGCAGCTTAGGCGGGGGCAGGAGTAATACGCAGTATTTT. It is translated as CASSLGGGRSNTQYF.